The sample holds one count of the clone carrying this TCR beta chain. What it binds is unknown. Trimming took 2 bases from V and 4 from J, leaving 13 bases between them. CDR1 and CDR2 (germline): KGHSH, LQKENI. This CDR3 region has 15 residues. A second PCR of 7 to 11 cycles used a sample-barcoded 5' primer and a J-beta primer mix. A template-switch adaptor that had 12 random nucleotides put a tag on each cDNA molecule. Each CDR3 protein is one row after TCRdb ran MiXCR on the 5' RACE reads. This table has 800,000 to 950,000 distinct CDR3 sequences, approximately 32% appearing once. This entry belongs to a study of blood T cells in healthy people across ages. General study findings and limits: The unknown donor CMV status may have confounded expanded clonotype changes. Across samples, TCR beta diversity tracked strongly with naive T cell percentage.

The same specimen was also included in a second study, on T cells of mothers and their children. As that report states: In both related and unrelated pairs, TCR recombination output is shaped similarly by thymic selection.

Sequencing was performed on blood. The V gene is TRBV18, the J gene TRBJ2-3; D possibly corresponds to TRBD2 (5 bases). The clonotype was recovered from a woman in her forties in good health. As DNA, the CDR3 is TGTGCCAGCTCACCAAACGGACGGCGGGCAGATACGCAGTATTTT. It is translated as CASSPNGRRADTQYF.